A single sample is the source of the 2 T cell receptor beta chains below, sequenced in a study of regulatory T cells in long-lasting Graves disease. CDR3 regions were amplified by Arm-PCR using iRepertoire HTBI primers to build TCR beta libraries. Using its own MiXCR run on the multiplex PCR reads, TCRdb lists one record per CDR3 protein. This sample has approximately 400,000 distinct CDR3 sequences; about 11% occur once, and the top ten carry 18%. Described time point: newly diagnosed GD, antithyroid drugs for less than 3 months. Extracted PBMC RNA gave rise to the TCR library. This sample was shared with a second study, whose subject was T cells in Graves' hyperthyroidism and ophthalmopathy.

The input for sequencing was peripheral blood mononuclear cells (PBMCs), taken at new diagnosis, from a patient treated with antithyroid drugs. All receptors come from a woman younger than 35 with Graves disease.

This clonotype was counted ten times or more. The chain carries TRBV2 and TRBJ2-4; no clear D. Germline V lookup: CDR1 SNHLY, CDR2 FYNNEI. The V and J ends lost 7 bases and 1 base respectively, with 8 bases between them. This CDR3 spans 13 amino acids. Here the CDR3 reads CASTGRAKNIQYF. The CDR3 nucleotides are TGTGCCAGCACTGGGCGGGCCAAAAACATTCAGTACTTC.

The rearrangement uses TRBV20-1 and TRBJ2-3; 13 bases are shared with TRBD2. From germline, CDR1 is DFQATT and CDR2 SNEGSKA (reference sequence). Germline trimming cut 1 base from V and 1 base from J; bases unmatched to any gene: 5. The CDR3 consists of 17 residues. The CDR3 loop reads CSARGDGLAGGTDTQYF. In DNA form, the CDR3 reads TGCAGTGCTAGAGGAGACGGACTAGCGGGGGGCACAGATACGCAGTATTTT.